The clone carrying this T cell receptor beta chain was counted only a few times. Its antigen is undetermined. This CDR3 region has 14 residues. CDR1 and CDR2 (germline): SNHLY, FYNNEI. Unmatched junction bases numbered 2, after V lost 3 bases and J lost 1 base. Use of 60 Vbeta and 13 Jbeta primers characterized the PCR. Only in-frame clones appear in the TCRdb table, and some are missing; sequencing was by immunoSEQ multiplex PCR. The table shows around 100,000 clones, with 70% occurring only once. Healthy bone marrow donors made up the cohort. This sample is drawn from a study of cytomegalovirus exposure and HLA in healthy donors. Study-level points and caveats: The study recorded around 160 TCR beta chains that were cytomegalovirus-associated. Sequencing artifact likely explains a cluster of highly shared sequence variants.

The source of this sequence is a man aged 30-40 years in good health and CMV-seropositive. The genes are TRBV2 and TRBJ1-1; 7 nucleotides match TRBD1. The sequenced sample was PBMCs. In DNA, the CDR3 is TGTGCCAGCAGTGACAGGGGGAGGAACACTGAAGCTTTCTTT. As protein: CASSDRGRNTEAFF.